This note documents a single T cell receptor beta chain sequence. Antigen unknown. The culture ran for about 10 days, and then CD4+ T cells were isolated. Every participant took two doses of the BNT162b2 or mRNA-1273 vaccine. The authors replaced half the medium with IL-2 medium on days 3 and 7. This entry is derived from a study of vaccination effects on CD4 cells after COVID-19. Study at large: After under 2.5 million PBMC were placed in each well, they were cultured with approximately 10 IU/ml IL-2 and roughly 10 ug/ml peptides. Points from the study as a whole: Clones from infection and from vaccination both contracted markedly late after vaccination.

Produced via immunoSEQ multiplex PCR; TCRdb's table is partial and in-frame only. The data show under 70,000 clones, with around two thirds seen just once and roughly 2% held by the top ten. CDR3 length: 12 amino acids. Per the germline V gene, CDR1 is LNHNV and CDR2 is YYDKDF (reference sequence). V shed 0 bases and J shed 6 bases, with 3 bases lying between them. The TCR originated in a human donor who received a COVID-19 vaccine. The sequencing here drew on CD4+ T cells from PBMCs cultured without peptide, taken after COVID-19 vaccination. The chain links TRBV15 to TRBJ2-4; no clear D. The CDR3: CATSRDGNIQYF. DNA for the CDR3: TGTGCCACCAGCAGAGACGGAAACATTCAGTACTTC.